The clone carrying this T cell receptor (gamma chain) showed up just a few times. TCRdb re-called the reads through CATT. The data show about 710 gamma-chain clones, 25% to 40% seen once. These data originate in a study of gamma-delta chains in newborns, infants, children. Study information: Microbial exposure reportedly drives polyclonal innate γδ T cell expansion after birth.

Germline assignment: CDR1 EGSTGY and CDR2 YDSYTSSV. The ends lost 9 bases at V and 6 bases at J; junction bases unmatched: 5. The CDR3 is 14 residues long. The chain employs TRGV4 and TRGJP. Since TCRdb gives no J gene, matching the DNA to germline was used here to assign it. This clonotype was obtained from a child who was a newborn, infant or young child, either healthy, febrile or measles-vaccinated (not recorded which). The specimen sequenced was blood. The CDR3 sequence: CATKTELGKKIKVF. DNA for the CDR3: TGTGCCACCAAAACAGAGTTGGGCAAAAAAATCAAGGTATTT.